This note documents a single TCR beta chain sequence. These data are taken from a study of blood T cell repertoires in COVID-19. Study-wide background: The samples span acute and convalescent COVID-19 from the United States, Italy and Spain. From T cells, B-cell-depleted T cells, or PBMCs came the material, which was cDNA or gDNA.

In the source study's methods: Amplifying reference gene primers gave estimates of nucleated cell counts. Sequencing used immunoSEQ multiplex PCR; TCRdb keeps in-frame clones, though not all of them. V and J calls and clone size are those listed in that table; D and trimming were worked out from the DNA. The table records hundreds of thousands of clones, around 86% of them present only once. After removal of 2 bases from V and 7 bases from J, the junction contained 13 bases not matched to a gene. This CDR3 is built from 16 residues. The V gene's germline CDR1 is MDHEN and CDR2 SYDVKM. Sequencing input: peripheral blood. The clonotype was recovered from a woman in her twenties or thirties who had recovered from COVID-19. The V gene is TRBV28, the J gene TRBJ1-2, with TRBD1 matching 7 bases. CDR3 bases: TGTGCCAGCAGTTTAGGAAAGACAGGGAGCAGCCGTGGCTACACCTTC. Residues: CASSLGKTGSSRGYTF.